Below, 17 T cell receptor beta chains from the same sample are listed, as sequenced in a study of long-term antiretroviral therapy in people with HIV. Researchers report immunoSEQ v3.0 was run at survey level. Sequencing used immunoSEQ multiplex PCR; TCRdb keeps in-frame clones, though not all of them. The table has about 7,100 clones, 70% to 85% seen once. Sequences were derived from unsorted PBMCs, sampled 1.1 years after starting antiretroviral therapy. These receptors all stem from a man aged 35-49 years with HIV.

V gene TRBV19 combines with J gene TRBJ2-1; tentatively, D is TRBD1 (6 bases). CDR3 length: 13 amino acids. V was cut by 3 bases and J by 7 bases, with 10 bases left in between. The germline V gene has CDR1 LNHDA and CDR2 SQIVND (reference sequence). In DNA, the CDR3 is TGTGCCAGTAGTATGTTTCAGGGGAATGAGCAGTTCTTC. It yields the protein CASSMFQGNEQFF.

The rearrangement joins TRBV13 to TRBJ2-1, with 9 bases aligning to TRBD2. V dropped 2 bases and J dropped 1; count of bases not matched to a gene: 3. This CDR3 comprises 16 residues. In germline, CDR1 is PRHDT, CDR2 FYEKMQ (reference sequence). The CDR3 nucleotides read TGTGCCAGCAGCTTACCGGGACTAGCATCCTACAATGAGCAGTTCTTC. Protein sequence: CASSLPGLASYNEQFF.

This chain joins TRBV19 and TRBJ2-1, with 9 bases identical to TRBD2. This CDR3 is built from 15 residues. In germline, CDR1 is LNHDA, CDR2 SQIVND (reference sequence). J gave up 2 bases and V 5 bases, and 4 bases lay outside the gene matches. The CDR3 sequence: CASSPVAGAYNEQFF. The DNA for the CDR3 is TGTGCCAGTAGTCCGGTAGCGGGGGCCTACAATGAGCAGTTCTTC.

J is TRBJ1-5 and V is TRBV15; 7 positions match TRBD1. The CDR3 consists of 20 residues. Trimming took 2 bases from V and 0 from J; bases not matched to a gene: 16. Looked up from germline, CDR1 is LNHNV and CDR2 is YYDKDF (reference sequence). CDR3 DNA sequence: TGTGCCACCAGCAGACGTAGACAGGGACGACGACCTTATAGCAATCAGCCCCAGCATTTT. Its protein product is CATSRRRQGRRPYSNQPQHF.

This clone was seen just once. V usage is TRBV5-1 and J usage is TRBJ1-1, with D possibly matching TRBD1 (6 bases). Germline V gene data show CDR1 as SGHRS and CDR2 as YFSETQ. Trimming cost V 0 bases and J 4 bases, with 13 bases left between them. The CDR3 runs 15 residues. The CDR3 bases are TGCGCCAGCAGCTTGGCCGCAGGGGATGGCACTGAAGCTTTCTTT. It encodes CASSLAAGDGTEAFF.

V is TRBV6-5 and J is TRBJ1-6, with D tentatively TRBD1 (5 bases). The V and J ends lost 6 bases and 7 bases respectively, with 13 bases between them. CDR1 is MNHEY, CDR2 SVGAGI, per germline. The CDR3 contains 14 residues. CDR3 in amino acids: CASRRQGVNSPLHF. As DNA, the CDR3 is TGTGCCAGCAGGCGGCAGGGAGTCAATTCACCCCTCCACTTT.

This chain connects TRBV5-1 to TRBJ1-1; D unclear. The V and J ends lost 0 bases and 7 bases respectively, with 4 bases between them. Germline loops: CDR1 SGHRS, CDR2 YFSETQ. The CDR3 sequence is 11 residues long. CDR3 bases: TGCGCCAGCAGCTTGGAGGGTGAAGCTTTCTTT. Its translation is CASSLEGEAFF. The entire variable domain, with the rest obtained from reference TRBV5-1 and TRBJ1-1, is as follows: KAGVTQTPRYLIKTRGQQVTLSCSPISGHRSVSWYQQTPGQGLQFLFEYFSETQRNKGNFPGRFSGRQFSNSRSEMNVSTLELGDSALYLCASSLEGEAFFGQGTRLTVV.

The CDR3 DNA follows: TGTGCCTGGATCGCGGGGTGGGGTGAAGCTTTCTTT. This gives the protein CAWIAGWGEAFF. This sequence joins TRBV30 and TRBJ1-1, with no clear D. CDR1 is GTSNPN and CDR2 is SVGIG in the germline V gene (reference sequence). CDR3 length equals 12 residues. Between the trimmed V and J ends, which lost 4 bases and 7 bases, there was a span of 13 bases.

This rearrangement joins TRBV18 to TRBJ1-1, with 7 positions matching TRBD1. The CDR3 has 16 residues. Germline V gives CDR1 KGHSH, CDR2 LQKENI. The V segment lost 4 bases and the J segment 1 base; nucleotides outside the gene matches: 9. The CDR3 DNA is TGTGCCAGCTCACTCGGGACAGCAGCACAGAACACTGAAGCTTTCTTT. Translated: CASSLGTAAQNTEAFF.

The J gene is TRBJ2-3, the V gene TRBV6-1, with D perhaps matching TRBD2 (6 bases). In germline, CDR1 is MNHNS, CDR2 SASEGT. CDR3 size: 17 residues. Trimming cost V 3 bases and J 0 bases, with 16 bases left between them. Here the CDR3 reads CASSEVGTRISTDTQYF. The DNA of the CDR3 is TGTGCCAGCAGTGAGGTAGGGACTCGGATTAGCACAGATACGCAGTATTTT.

This clone was detected once. This rearrangement joins TRBV5-1 to TRBJ2-3, with 14 bases that match TRBD2. The CDR3 is made up of 17 amino acids. Germline loops: CDR1 SGHRS, CDR2 YFSETQ. Losses at the gene ends were 7 bases for V and 0 bases for J; bases not matched to a gene: 7. The CDR3 DNA is TGCGCCAGCTTCGGGACTAGCGGGGGAGCGAGCACAGATACGCAGTATTTT. It encodes CASFGTSGGASTDTQYF.

The chain couples TRBV6-1 to TRBJ2-7, with no clear D. In germline, CDR1 is MNHNS, CDR2 SASEGT. This CDR3 is 13 amino acids long. Between the trimmed V and J ends, which lost 3 bases and 2 bases, there was a span of 8 bases. The CDR3 bases are TGTGCCAGCAGTGACGGCAGGACCTACGAGCAGTACTTC. Residues: CASSDGRTYEQYF.

The chain joins TRBV11-2 to TRBJ1-1; maybe TRBD1 (6 bases). The CDR3 runs 13 residues. Germline assignment: CDR1 SGHAT and CDR2 FQNNGV. V lost 2 bases to trimming and J lost 4 bases, with 8 bases between them. In DNA form, the CDR3 reads TGTGCCAGCAGCTTATCAGGGGCCACTGAAGCTTTCTTT. It translates to CASSLSGATEAFF.

This chain uses TRBV29-1 with TRBJ1-2; D ambiguous. Trimming stripped 6 bases from V and 7 bases from J, with 12 bases between. Germline CDR1 reads SQVTM; CDR2 reads ANQGSEA. CDR3 length equals 11 residues. The CDR3, as DNA: TGCAGCGTCCCTTCGACGGGTGGCTACACCTTC. It yields the protein CSVPSTGGYTF.

The rearrangement uses TRBV5-6 and TRBJ1-1; D unclear. This CDR3 has 13 residues. The germline V and J ends were trimmed by 1 base and 1 base, with 5 bases remaining between them. Germline CDR1 and CDR2: SGHDT and YYEEEE. This chain's CDR3 is CASSLIENTEAFF. The CDR3 region has the DNA TGTGCCAGCAGCTTGATAGAGAACACTGAAGCTTTCTTT. The whole variable domain, remainder taken from reference TRBV5-6 and TRBJ1-1, is DAGVTQSPTHLIKTRGQQVTLRCSPKSGHDTVSWYQQALGQGPQFIFQYYEEEERQRGNFPDRFSGHQFPNYSSELNVNALLLGDSALYLCASSLIENTEAFFGQGTRLTVV.

In its sample, this clone ranks as hyperexpanded. V usage is TRBV4-1 and J usage is TRBJ1-2; D not resolved. Germline CDR1 and CDR2: MGHRA and YSYEKL. The V end was cut by 0 bases, the J end by 4 bases, with 12 bases between. This CDR3 is built from 15 residues. CDR3 coding DNA: TGCGCCAGCAGCCAAGAATATCCGGATTCCTATGGCTACACCTTC. Translation: CASSQEYPDSYGYTF.

The chain employs TRBV10-2 and TRBJ2-3; D gene uncertain. Per the germline V gene, CDR1 is WSHSY and CDR2 is SAAADI. The V and J ends lost 2 bases and 2 bases respectively, with 8 bases between them. The CDR3 contains 14 residues. The CDR3 region has the DNA TGCGCCAGCAGTGAGACTCACCCCACAGATACGCAGTATTTT. It translates to CASSETHPTDTQYF.